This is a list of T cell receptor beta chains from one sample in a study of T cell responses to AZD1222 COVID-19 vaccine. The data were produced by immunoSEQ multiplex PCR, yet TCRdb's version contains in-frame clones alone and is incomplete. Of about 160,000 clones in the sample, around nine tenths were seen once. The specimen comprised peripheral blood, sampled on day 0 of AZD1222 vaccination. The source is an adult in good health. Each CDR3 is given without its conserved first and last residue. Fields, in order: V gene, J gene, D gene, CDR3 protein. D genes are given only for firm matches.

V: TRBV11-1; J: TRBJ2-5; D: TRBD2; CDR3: ASSQVSGIVQETQY
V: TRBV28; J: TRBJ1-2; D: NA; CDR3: ASSLFQDNYGYT
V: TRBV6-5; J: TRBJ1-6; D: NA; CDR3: ASRVGTPYNSPLH
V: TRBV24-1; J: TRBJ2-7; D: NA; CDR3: ATSDRAQGIYEQY
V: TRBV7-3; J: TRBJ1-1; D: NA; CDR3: ASSSTGLNTEAF
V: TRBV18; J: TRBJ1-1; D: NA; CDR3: ASSPLTLTTVNTEAF
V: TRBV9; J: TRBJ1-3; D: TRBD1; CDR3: ASSPRQGISGNTIY
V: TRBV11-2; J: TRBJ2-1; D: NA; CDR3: ASSSMWRESYNEQF
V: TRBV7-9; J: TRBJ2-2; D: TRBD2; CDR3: ASSPRRAGGTGELF
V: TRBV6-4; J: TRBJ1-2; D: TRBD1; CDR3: ASSDSPGQGGYT
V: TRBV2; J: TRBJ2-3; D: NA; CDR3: ASIGQRTDTQY
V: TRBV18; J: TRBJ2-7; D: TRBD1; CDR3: ASSLGTWTGSGRYEQY
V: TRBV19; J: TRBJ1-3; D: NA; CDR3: ASGRTTGNTIY
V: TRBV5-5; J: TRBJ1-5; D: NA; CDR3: ASSDRTVNQPQH
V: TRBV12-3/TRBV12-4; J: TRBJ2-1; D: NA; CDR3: ASRVLVGGEQF
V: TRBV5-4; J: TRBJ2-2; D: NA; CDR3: ASSPGGLFGSGELF
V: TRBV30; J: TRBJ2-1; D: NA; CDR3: AWNHYNEQF
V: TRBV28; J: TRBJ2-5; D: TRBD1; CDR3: ASRRSGQGAVETQY
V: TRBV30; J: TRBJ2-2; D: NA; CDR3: ACRQNTGELF
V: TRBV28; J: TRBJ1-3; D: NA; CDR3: ASSLQGAGNTIY
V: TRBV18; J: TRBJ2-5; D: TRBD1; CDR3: ASSPRLGTAQETQY
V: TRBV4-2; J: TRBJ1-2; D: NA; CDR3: ASSQEGGLYYGYT
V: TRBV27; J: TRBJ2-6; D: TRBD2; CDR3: ASSPGGSGANVLT
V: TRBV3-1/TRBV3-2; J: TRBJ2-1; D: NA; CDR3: ASSQDVERSPNFKPSEQF
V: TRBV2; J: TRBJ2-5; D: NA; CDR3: ASSSARADQETQY
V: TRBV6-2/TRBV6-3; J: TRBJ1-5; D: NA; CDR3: ASSYSRGNQPQH
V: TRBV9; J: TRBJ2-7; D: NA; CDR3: ASSSRTGTYEQY
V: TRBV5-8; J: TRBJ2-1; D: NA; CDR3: ASSSGREQF
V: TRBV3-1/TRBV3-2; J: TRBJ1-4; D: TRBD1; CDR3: ASSQGTRTGDFNEKLF